The following is a T cell receptor (beta chain) sequence with its context. The sample is drawn from a study of blood T cell repertoires in COVID-19. Study-wide context: The samples span acute and convalescent COVID-19 from the United States, Italy and Spain. T cells, B-cell-depleted T cells, or PBMCs supplied cDNA or gDNA.

Under the authors' procedure: Amplification with reference gene primers provided the estimates of nucleated cell counts. Sequencing was performed with immunoSEQ multiplex PCR; in TCRdb, only in-frame clones are kept and a portion is missing. The V and J calls and clone size come from that table; D and trimming were worked out from the DNA. The table lists 70,000 or so clones, 79% of them singletons. V was cut by 2 bases and J by 6 bases, with 13 bases left in between. This CDR3 comprises 14 residues. Germline values: CDR1 SEHNR, CDR2 FQNEAQ (reference sequence). The TCR originated in a human donor in a cohort sampled during active COVID-19. The V call is TRBV7-9, the J call TRBJ1-1; D not certain. The sequencing sample was made of peripheral blood. Here the CDR3 DNA reads TGTGCCAGCAGCTTAATAGCTAAGCGTCCTGAAGCTTTCTTT. Protein product: CASSLIAKRPEAFF. Drawing the rest from reference TRBV7-9 and TRBJ1-1, the complete variable domain is DTGVSQNPRHKITKRGQNVTFRCDPISEHNRLYWYRQTLGQGPEFLTYFQNEAQLEKSRLLSDRFSAERPKGSFSTLEIQRTEQGDSAMYLCASSLIAKRPEAFFGQGTRLTVV.